This T cell receptor (beta chain) was sequenced in a study of T cell responses to AZD1222 COVID-19 vaccine (dated by TCRdb to 2020 to 2023). About the study as a whole: TCR sequencing was performed for roughly 250 trial participants, of whom 200 to 220 were given two doses of AZD1222 and around 25 were given two doses of MenACWY control vaccine. Trial participants were enrolled into age subgroups of 18-55, 56-69 and 70-plus years, which contained around 140, 26 and 57 TCR-sequenced participants, respectively. What the research found in general, with its limitations: Nearly half of unique spike-specific TCRs reportedly recognized epitopes outside regions mutated in the B.1.351 and B.1.1.7 variants. In the small 56-69-year group, the increase in depth fell short of significance, most likely because of low power. After two AZD1222 doses, both the breadth and the depth of spike-specific TCRs were significantly higher than at day 0 and than in MenACWY recipients. Participants were mostly white British and included more females than males, and it was suggested by the authors that clonal diversity may have been underestimated. Because no samples from the day 14 peak response were available, repertoires could be characterized only after the peak T cell response. Vaccine-associated CD4 TCRs spanned the whole spike protein, with dominant responses in regions 160-218 and 743-854. Conclusions about previously exposed vaccinees were limited because only six AZD1222 recipients were SARS-CoV-2 seropositive at baseline.

The CDR3 regions of human TCRbeta chains were analyzed by immunosequencing. In the authors' own workflow: TCRs in the repertoires were matched against a reference library of SARS-CoV-2-specific TCRs that had been generated with the MIRA antigen-specificity platform. Breadth meant the fraction of unique TCRs that were SARS-CoV-2-associated, whereas depth meant the fraction of total T cells that were SARS-CoV-2-associated. Each spike-specific TCR was assigned to its reactive spike region and to a CD4 or CD8 class using the MIRA data. Log10-transformed breadth and depth values were compared by one-way ANOVA with Sidak's multiple comparisons tests. TCRdb's version of the immuneACCESS table is confined to in-frame rearrangements and falls short of the full clone set. An unresolved V gene accounts for under half of the shortfall where checked; the remainder is of unknown origin. From that table come the V and J calls and clone size; the DNA was used to work out D and trimming. Across this sample there are 45,000 or so clones, with roughly 90% seen only once. The biggest ten clones account for about 1.1% of the sample.

This clone was counted between two and nine times. What antigen it recognizes has not been identified. Per-nucleotide qualities are absent, and no much larger clonotype sits a single base away. What this sample's time point label stands for: about 28 days (+/-7) after the second vaccine dose. AZD1222 recipients whose second dose came at about 4 weeks and those whose second dose came at about 12 weeks were combined into one group, since spike-specific TCR depth and breadth did not differ between the two schedules. Vaccinee samples were obtained from the UK trials COV001 and COV002, which included a single-blind randomized controlled phase 2/3 trial of AZD1222 (ChAdOx1 nCoV-19) in healthy adults. For TCRbeta chain sequencing, PBMC samples from trial participants were taken at day 0 and at day 28 after the second dose. The CDR3 numbers 14 residues from cysteine through phenylalanine. The DNA shown is the 42-base CDR3, in frame from base 1. V sheds 5 bases and J sheds 3 bases, leaving 11 bases between their ends. From the germline V gene (reference sequence), CDR1 is SEHNR and CDR2 is FQNEAQ.

The starting material was peripheral blood, obtained 28 days after the second AZD1222 dose. This TCR derives from an adult who received the AZD1222 COVID-19 vaccine. Recombination joined TRBV7-9 with TRBJ1-5; 5 matching bases give a weak D call of TRBD1. The DNA sequence reads TGTGCCAGCAGCCGCGACAGTTACAATCAGCCCCAGCATTTT. The resulting protein is CASSRDSYNQPQHF.